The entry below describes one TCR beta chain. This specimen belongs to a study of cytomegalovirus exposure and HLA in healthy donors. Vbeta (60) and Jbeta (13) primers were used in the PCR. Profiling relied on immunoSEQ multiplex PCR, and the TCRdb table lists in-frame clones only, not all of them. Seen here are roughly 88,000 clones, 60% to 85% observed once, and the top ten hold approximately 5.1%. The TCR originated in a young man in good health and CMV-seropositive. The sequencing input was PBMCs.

The CDR3 DNA follows: TGCGCCAGCAGCCAAGACCTTAGCGGGGGGCCTTACTACAATGAGCAGTTCTTC. This codes for CASSQDLSGGPYYNEQFF. The chain joins TRBV4-1 to TRBJ2-1, with 10 bases identical to TRBD2. J was trimmed by 3 bases and V by 0 bases; bases with no gene match: 8. The CDR3 totals 18 residues. Germline V gives CDR1 MGHRA, CDR2 YSYEKL.